These 8 T cell receptor beta chains share one sample of origin, sequenced in a study of blood T cell repertoires in COVID-19. TCRdb keeps only in-frame clones here, not all; method: immunoSEQ multiplex PCR. The sample lists tens of thousands of clones; roughly 87% were seen once. The sample taken for sequencing was peripheral blood. All receptors come from a woman in her forties or fifties with acute or convalescent COVID-19.

The chain employs TRBV7-9 and TRBJ2-1; D gene unclear. Per the germline V gene, CDR1 is SEHNR and CDR2 is FQNEAQ (reference sequence). V lost 3 bases, J lost 6 bases, and 12 bases lay in between. There are 14 residues in the CDR3. The CDR3 DNA reads TGTGCCAGCAGCTTTGCCGAGATTCGCAATGAGCAGTTCTTC. Translated, it gives CASSFAEIRNEQFF.

This clone has just one count. This chain uses TRBV11-2 with TRBJ2-1, with 7 nucleotides matching TRBD1. This CDR3 comprises 16 residues. Trimming took 5 bases from V and 4 from J; bases not matched to a gene: 11. Germline CDR1 reads SGHAT; CDR2 reads FQNNGV. The CDR3 is CASSLRGRGRYNEQFF. The CDR3, as DNA: TGTGCCAGCAGCCTGCGAGGTAGGGGGCGTTACAATGAGCAGTTCTTC.

The rearrangement joins TRBV29-1 to TRBJ2-7, with D unclear. Germline values: CDR1 SQVTM, CDR2 ANQGSEA. V shed 1 base and J shed 4 bases, with 11 bases lying between them. The CDR3 has 13 residues. Here the CDR3 reads CSVEAANSYEQYF. The CDR3 DNA reads as TGCAGCGTTGAAGCCGCAAACAGTTACGAGCAGTACTTC.

The rearrangement links TRBV28 to TRBJ2-2; weak D call: TRBD2 (5 bases). This CDR3 region has 13 residues. V dropped 4 bases and J dropped 6 bases, with 9 bases sitting between them. Germline CDR1 and CDR2: MDHEN and SYDVKM. CDR3 sequence: CASSSGGAGELFF. DNA for the CDR3: TGTGCCAGCAGTTCAGGAGGAGCCGGGGAGCTGTTTTTT. The whole variable domain, remainder taken from reference TRBV28 and TRBJ2-2, is DVKVTQSSRYLVKRTGEKVFLECVQDMDHENMFWYRQDPGLGLRLIYFSYDVKMKEKGDIPEGYSVSREKKERFSLILESASTNQTSMYLCASSSGGAGELFFGEGSRLTVL.

This sequence joins TRBV5-1 and TRBJ1-2; 8 bases align to TRBD1. Unmatched junction bases numbered 6, after V lost 4 bases and J lost 4 bases. This CDR3 spans 14 amino acids. Germline V gene data show CDR1 as SGHRS and CDR2 as YFSETQ. CDR3 bases: TGCGCCAGCAGCCTGGACAGGGAAGTCTATGGCTACACCTTC. Its protein is CASSLDREVYGYTF.

V gene TRBV2 combines with J gene TRBJ1-4; tentative D call: TRBD1 (6 bases). This CDR3 is 15 amino acids long. The germline V gene encodes CDR1 SNHLY and CDR2 FYNNEI. V was trimmed by 5 bases and J by 3 bases, leaving 13 bases between them. The CDR3 loop reads CASSSDRSANEKLFF. The CDR3, as DNA: TGTGCCAGCAGTTCAGACAGGTCAGCTAATGAAAAACTGTTTTTT.

This clone was picked up one time. This sequence joins TRBV23-1 and TRBJ2-7; 9 bases fit TRBD1. TRBV23-1 is sorted into the ORF group, with uncertain function. The V gene end was trimmed by 3 bases and the J gene end by 1 base; junction bases not matched to a gene: 4. There are 15 residues in the CDR3. CDR3 residues: CASSHRDRESYEQYF. Here the CDR3 DNA reads TGCGCCAGCAGTCACCGGGACAGGGAATCCTACGAGCAGTACTTC.

The V call is TRBV18, the J call TRBJ1-4; possibly TRBD1 for D (5 bases). Germline V gene sequence: CDR1 KGHSH, CDR2 LQKENI. Trimming removed 1 base at V and 7 bases at J, with 10 bases between. The CDR3 is made up of 14 amino acids. CDR3 region: CASSPQEGSEKLFF. CDR3 bases: TGTGCCAGCTCACCACAGGAGGGGAGTGAAAAACTGTTTTTT.